The 28 T cell receptor beta chains presented below share a single source sample, sequenced in a study of neoadjuvant nivolumab and ipilimumab in lung cancer. Sequencing was performed with immunoSEQ multiplex PCR; in TCRdb, only in-frame clones are kept and a portion is missing. The sample records about 19,000 clones, around 87% being singletons. The sample here was peripheral blood, taken before neoadjuvant nivolumab, alone or with ipilimumab. Every receptor here comes from an adult with non-small cell lung cancer.

The J gene is TRBJ1-2, the V gene TRBV19; D is uncertain. V lost 5 bases, J lost 4 bases, and 8 bases lay in between. The CDR3 spans 12 residues. The germline CDR1 and CDR2 sequences are LNHDA and SQIVND (reference sequence). The CDR3 DNA follows: TGTGCCAGTAGTGCCTGGGGCTATGGCTACACCTTC. This encodes CASSAWGYGYTF.

This chain joins TRBV11-2 and TRBJ2-1; TRBD2 matches at 12 bases. Germline trimming cut 1 base from V and 5 bases from J; bases unmatched to any gene: 6. The CDR3 is 17 amino acids. The V gene's germline CDR1 is SGHAT and CDR2 FQNNGV. The CDR3 loop is CASSLGTSGRRDNEQFF. CDR3 nucleotide sequence: TGTGCCAGCAGCTTAGGAACTAGCGGGAGGCGCGACAATGAGCAGTTCTTC.

The CDR3 sequence is CASSFPKGRAFF. DNA for the CDR3: TGTGCCAGCAGTTTCCCCAAGGGGCGAGCTTTCTTT. This chain uses TRBV28 with TRBJ1-1; perhaps TRBD1 as D (5 bases). The germline gives CDR1 MDHEN, CDR2 SYDVKM. The CDR3 totals 12 residues. V shed 3 bases and J shed 10 bases, with 12 bases lying between them.

This chain uses TRBV9 with TRBJ2-2; D gene uncertain. The length of the CDR3 is 15 residues. The V and J ends lost 0 bases and 0 bases respectively, with 6 bases between them. Germline V lookup: CDR1 SGDLS, CDR2 YYNGEE. The CDR3 DNA reads TGTGCCAGCAGCGTAGAACCAACGAACACCGGGGAGCTGTTTTTT. Translating gives CASSVEPTNTGELFF.

The chain joins TRBV30 to TRBJ2-2; D possibly corresponds to TRBD1 (5 bases). Germline V gene lookup returns CDR1 GTSNPN and CDR2 SVGIG (reference sequence). Trimming removed 4 bases at V and 0 bases at J, with 6 bases between. CDR3 size: 13 residues. Here the CDR3 reads CAWTGSNTGELFF. CDR3 sequence (DNA): TGTGCCTGGACAGGGTCGAACACCGGGGAGCTGTTTTTT.

V is TRBV5-6 and J is TRBJ2-3; no firm D call. Germline V CDR1 and CDR2: SGHDT, YYEEEE. The CDR3 totals 16 residues. The V and J ends lost 0 bases and 1 base respectively, with 12 bases between them. This CDR3 reads CASSLDGEVGTDTQYF. CDR3 nucleotides: TGTGCCAGCAGCTTGGATGGGGAAGTAGGCACAGATACGCAGTATTTT. The full variable domain, rest sourced from reference TRBV5-6 and TRBJ2-3, is DAGVTQSPTHLIKTRGQQVTLRCSPKSGHDTVSWYQQALGQGPQFIFQYYEEEERQRGNFPDRFSGHQFPNYSSELNVNALLLGDSALYLCASSLDGEVGTDTQYFGPGTRLTVL.

V usage is TRBV5-1 and J usage is TRBJ1-4; tentative D call: TRBD1 (5 bases). Per germline, CDR1 SGHRS and CDR2 YFSETQ. This CDR3 is 13 amino acids long. Trimming left V 4 bases short and J 8 bases short, with 12 bases between. The CDR3 DNA follows: TGCGCCAGCAGCCCCGGACATAGCGAAAAACTGTTTTTT. Translation gives CASSPGHSEKLFF.

This chain uses TRBV18 with TRBJ2-1; possible D gene TRBD2, 5 bases. Per the germline V gene, CDR1 is KGHSH and CDR2 is LQKENI. Trimming shortened V by 1 base and J by 9 bases, and 10 bases separated the two germline ends. This CDR3 has 13 residues. The CDR3 is CASSPLSDGEQFF. CDR3 nucleotide sequence: TGTGCCAGCTCACCACTTAGCGATGGTGAGCAGTTCTTC.

The chain uses TRBV18 and TRBJ1-2; 8 bases agree with TRBD1. The CDR3 has 13 residues. The V gene end was trimmed by 3 bases and the J gene end by 5 bases; junction bases not matched to a gene: 2. Germline V gene data show CDR1 as KGHSH and CDR2 as LQKENI. CDR3 sequence (DNA): TGTGCCAGCTCACCGGACAGGGCATATGGCTACACCTTC. It encodes CASSPDRAYGYTF.

The rearrangement uses TRBV28 and TRBJ2-7; D call uncertain. The CDR3 totals 14 residues. Trimming left V 3 bases short and J 0 bases short, with 9 bases between. Germline V gene sequence: CDR1 MDHEN, CDR2 SYDVKM. The chain's CDR3 is CASSFSGSSYEQYF. The CDR3 DNA sequence: TGTGCCAGCAGTTTCTCCGGCAGCTCCTACGAGCAGTACTTC.

The chain joins TRBV15 to TRBJ2-1, with D possibly being TRBD2 (5 bases). V gave up 3 bases and J gave up 8 bases, with 14 bases separating them. Germline V gene sequence: CDR1 LNHNV, CDR2 YYDKDF (reference sequence). The CDR3 runs 14 residues. DNA for the CDR3: TGTGCCACCAGCAGGGAGGACCGCCGGGATGAGCAGTTCTTC. It is translated as CATSREDRRDEQFF.

The chain joins TRBV4-3 to TRBJ2-1; 10 bases fit TRBD2. The V segment lost 4 bases and the J segment 0 bases; nucleotides outside the gene matches: 6. CDR3 length equals 17 residues. Per germline, CDR1 LGHNA and CDR2 YSLEER. The CDR3 nucleotides read TGCGCCAGCAGCCCATTCTCTAGCGGGAGCTCCTACAATGAGCAGTTCTTC. The encoded protein is CASSPFSSGSSYNEQFF.

The gene calls are TRBV5-1 and TRBJ2-1; 11 nucleotides line up with TRBD2. The CDR3 contains 20 residues. Germline CDR1 SGHRS, CDR2 YFSETQ. V dropped 6 bases and J dropped 0; count of bases not matched to a gene: 17. The CDR3 sequence: CASNKASLAGGLSSYNEQFF. The CDR3 nucleotides are TGCGCCAGCAACAAAGCTTCTCTAGCGGGAGGTCTTAGCTCCTACAATGAGCAGTTCTTC.

The chain has TRBV18 and TRBJ2-5; the D is unclear. The V end was cut by 5 bases, the J end by 3 bases, with 10 bases between. The CDR3 totals 13 residues. The germline V gene encodes CDR1 KGHSH and CDR2 LQKENI. The CDR3 nucleotides are TGTGCCAGCTCATTTAGACTCGAAGAGACCCAGTACTTC. This encodes CASSFRLEETQYF.

The chain uses TRBV7-2 and TRBJ2-5; D gene ambiguous. The germline gives CDR1 SGHTA, CDR2 FQGNSA. Trimming removed 1 base from V and 7 bases from J, with 10 bases in between. The CDR3 loop spans 13 amino acids. The CDR3 DNA reads as TGTGCCAGCAGCTTAGGCCAGTCAGGGACCCAGTACTTC. It specifies CASSLGQSGTQYF. The entire variable domain, with the rest obtained from reference TRBV7-2 and TRBJ2-5, is as follows: GAGVSQSPSNKVTEKGKDVELRCDPISGHTALYWYRQSLGQGLEFLIYFQGNSAPDKSGLPSDRFSAERTGGSVSTLTIQRTQQEDSAVYLCASSLGQSGTQYFGPGTRLLVL.

The chain is built from TRBV5-4 and TRBJ2-1, with D unresolved. Germline V CDR1 and CDR2: SGHNT, YYREEE (reference sequence). V gave up 7 bases and J gave up 9 bases, with 11 bases separating them. The CDR3 length is 11 residues. CDR3 bases: TGTGCCAGCGGGTCTGGGGTTGAGCAGTTCTTC. Protein: CASGSGVEQFF.

This chain links TRBV4-1 with TRBJ1-5; no definite D call. Germline CDR1 reads MGHRA; CDR2 reads YSYEKL. Trimming cost V 1 base and J 6 bases, with 16 bases left between them. This CDR3 has 16 residues. The CDR3 sequence is CASSQVAEGTGQPQHF. DNA for the CDR3: TGCGCCAGCAGCCAAGTGGCAGAGGGAACGGGTCAGCCCCAGCATTTT.

This chain links TRBV2 with TRBJ1-2; maybe TRBD1 (5 bases). The CDR3 has 14 amino acids. CDR1 and CDR2 (germline): SNHLY, FYNNEI. The V and J ends lost 7 bases and 4 bases respectively, with 16 bases between them. The CDR3 DNA is TGTGCCAGCAATAAGGGGTTGGAAAGCTATGGCTACACCTTC. Its protein product is CASNKGLESYGYTF.

The chain carries TRBV13 and TRBJ2-7; TRBD2 agrees at 8 bases. Losses at the gene ends were 5 bases for V and 7 bases for J; bases not matched to a gene: 10. CDR1 and CDR2 from the germline V gene are PRHDT and FYEKMQ (reference sequence). This CDR3 has 14 residues. The CDR3 sequence: CASSPSGRAVEQYF. CDR3 in DNA: TGTGCCAGCAGCCCTAGCGGGCGGGCGGTAGAGCAGTACTTC.

This clone was observed a single time. The CDR3 region has the DNA TGTGCCAGCAGTGAAAGGGGGTCAACCAGGGAGCAGTACTTC. Residues: CASSERGSTREQYF. The chain is built from TRBV2 and TRBJ2-7, with D maybe TRBD1 (6 bases). Germline CDR1 reads SNHLY; CDR2 reads FYNNEI. V shed 2 bases and J shed 7 bases, with 15 bases lying between them. The CDR3 has 14 amino acids.

In this sample, this clone turned up once. The chain carries TRBV11-2 and TRBJ1-2; no definite D call. V was trimmed by 2 bases and J by 8 bases, leaving 12 bases between them. This CDR3 is built from 13 residues. Germline values: CDR1 SGHAT, CDR2 FQNNGV. CDR3 residues: CASSLISQRGYTF. DNA of the CDR3: TGTGCCAGCAGCTTAATAAGCCAGCGGGGCTACACCTTC.

V usage is TRBV10-3 and J usage is TRBJ2-7; maybe TRBD1 (5 bases). Trimming cost V 0 bases and J 2 bases, with 11 bases left between them. This CDR3 contains 15 residues. The germline V gene has CDR1 ENHRY and CDR2 SYGVKD. The CDR3 protein is CAISESRQGTYEQYF. CDR3 nucleotides: TGTGCCATCAGTGAGTCCCGGCAGGGAACCTACGAGCAGTACTTC.

The rearrangement joins TRBV7-9 to TRBJ1-1; 8 bases agree with TRBD1. CDR3 size: 15 residues. Looked up from germline, CDR1 is SEHNR and CDR2 is FQNEAQ (reference sequence). Trimming cost V 5 bases and J 6 bases; bases outside gene matches: 11. The CDR3 region is CASSRNSPGQAEAFF. The CDR3 bases are TGTGCCAGCAGCCGAAATTCCCCGGGACAGGCTGAAGCTTTCTTT.

The chain employs TRBV4-2 and TRBJ1-2; TRBD1 might be the D (5 bases). The germline V and J ends were trimmed by 3 bases and 7 bases, with 18 bases remaining between them. The CDR3 extends over 15 amino acids. Germline CDR1 and CDR2: LGHNA and YNFKEQ. The CDR3 reads CASSQTYNRGRGYTF. The CDR3, as DNA: TGTGCCAGCAGCCAGACCTATAATAGGGGTCGTGGCTACACCTTC.

This chain uses TRBV19 with TRBJ1-2; weak D call: TRBD1 (5 bases). Trimming cost V 5 bases and J 4 bases, with 11 bases left between them. CDR3 size: 13 residues. Germline V CDR1 and CDR2: LNHDA, SQIVND (reference sequence). The CDR3 here is CASSPQGGYGYTF. In DNA form, the CDR3 reads TGTGCCAGTAGTCCGCAGGGCGGCTATGGCTACACCTTC.

The chain links TRBV4-2 to TRBJ2-1; 9 nucleotides match TRBD2. Germline values: CDR1 LGHNA, CDR2 YNFKEQ. The CDR3 length is 15 residues. Trimming took 3 bases from V and 7 from J; bases not matched to a gene: 7. This CDR3 reads CASSQTSGRLNEQFF. CDR3 sequence (DNA): TGTGCCAGCAGCCAGACGAGCGGGAGGCTGAATGAGCAGTTCTTC.

The chain employs TRBV5-1 and TRBJ1-1; D unresolved. Germline values: CDR1 SGHRS, CDR2 YFSETQ. V shed 0 bases and J shed 4 bases, with 13 bases lying between them. This CDR3 has 15 amino acids. CDR3 amino acids: CASSLGAGLATEAFF. As DNA, the CDR3 is TGCGCCAGCAGCTTGGGGGCAGGATTGGCCACTGAAGCTTTCTTT.

The genes are TRBV7-9 and TRBJ1-4; maybe TRBD1 (6 bases). This CDR3 is built from 15 residues. Germline-derived CDR1 and CDR2 are SEHNR and FQNEAQ (reference sequence). Trimming took 10 bases from V and 3 from J, leaving 18 bases between them. The CDR3 reads CAITQSGASNEKLFF. CDR3 sequence (DNA): TGTGCCATCACTCAGTCGGGGGCGTCTAATGAAAAACTGTTTTTT.